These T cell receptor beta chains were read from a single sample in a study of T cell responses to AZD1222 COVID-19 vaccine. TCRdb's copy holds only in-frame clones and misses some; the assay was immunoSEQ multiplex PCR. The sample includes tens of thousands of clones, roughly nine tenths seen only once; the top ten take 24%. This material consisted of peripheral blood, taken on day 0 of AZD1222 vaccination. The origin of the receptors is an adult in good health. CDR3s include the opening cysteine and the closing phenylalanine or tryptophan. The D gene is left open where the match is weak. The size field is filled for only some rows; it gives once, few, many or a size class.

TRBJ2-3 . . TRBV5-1 TGCGCCAGCAGCTTGGGACAGAACACAGATACGCAGTATTTT CASSLGQNTDTQYF
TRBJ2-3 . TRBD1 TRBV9 TGTGCCAGCAGCGTTAGGGGGCGGTCTAGCACAGATACGCAGTATTTT CASSVRGRSSTDTQYF
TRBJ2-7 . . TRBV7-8 TGTGCCAGCAGCCGTGACCCCGGGACGCTAACCTACGAGCAGTACTTC CASSRDPGTLTYEQYF
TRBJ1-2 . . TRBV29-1 TGCAGCGTTGTAGGGCGATTTACCTATGGCTACACCTTC CSVVGRFTYGYTF
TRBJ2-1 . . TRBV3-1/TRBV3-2 TGTGCCAGCAGCCAAGACAGGCCCGAGCAGTTCTTC CASSQDRPEQFF
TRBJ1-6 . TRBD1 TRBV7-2 TGTGCCAGCAGCTTCCAGACAGGGGAAGGTTCACCCCTCCACTTT CASSFQTGEGSPLHF
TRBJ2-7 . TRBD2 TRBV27 TGTGCCAGCAGTCTTGGTGGGAGGGCTCTCTCCTACGAGCAGTACTTC CASSLGGRALSYEQYF
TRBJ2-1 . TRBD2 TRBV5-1 TGCGCCAGCAGCTTGGTAGCGGGACACTACAATGAGCAGTTCTTC CASSLVAGHYNEQFF
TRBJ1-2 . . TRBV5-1 TGCGCCAGCAGTGTTGGGGGAGGATATGGCTACACCTTC CASSVGGGYGYTF
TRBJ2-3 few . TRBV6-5 TGTGCCAGCAGTCCCCCCCTTGGGGGCACGCATACGCAGTATTTT CASSPPLGGTHTQYF
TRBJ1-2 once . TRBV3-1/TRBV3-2 TGTGCCAGCAGCCCTAGTCTGGGTAACTATGGCTACACCTTC CASSPSLGNYGYTF
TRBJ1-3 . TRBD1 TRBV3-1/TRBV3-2 TGTGCCAGCAGCCAAGGAACAGGGGGATCTGGAAACACCATATATTTT CASSQGTGGSGNTIYF
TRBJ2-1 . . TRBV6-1 TGTGCCAGCAGTGACGAGGGATACTCCTACAATGAGCAGTTCTTC CASSDEGYSYNEQFF
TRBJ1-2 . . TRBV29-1 TGCAGCGTTGAAAAGGGTGGGCAGGGCTACACCTTC CSVEKGGQGYTF
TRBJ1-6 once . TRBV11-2 TGTGCCAGCAGCTTAGTGACAGTTTCACCCCTCCACTTT CASSLVTVSPLHF
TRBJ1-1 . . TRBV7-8 TGTGCCAGCAGCTCGAATATCAGGAACACTGAAGCTTTCTTT CASSSNIRNTEAFF
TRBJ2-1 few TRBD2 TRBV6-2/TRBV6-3 TGTGCCAGCAGTTACAATCCCCGGGAGGGCTCCTACAATGAGCAGTTCTTC CASSYNPREGSYNEQFF
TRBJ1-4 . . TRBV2 TGTGCCAGCAGCTTACGCCTGGCGACGGGGGAAAAACTGTTTTTT CASSLRLATGEKLFF
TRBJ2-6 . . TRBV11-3 TGTGCCAGCAGCCAGGGGTTCTCTGGGGCCAACGTCCTGACTTTC CASSQGFSGANVLTF
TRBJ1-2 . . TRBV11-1 TGTGCCAGCAGCACGACAGGAGCGTTCTATGGCTACACCTTC CASSTTGAFYGYTF
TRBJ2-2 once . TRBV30 TGTGCCTGGAGTTCCAAGGCGGACACCGGGGAGCTGTTTTTT CAWSSKADTGELFF
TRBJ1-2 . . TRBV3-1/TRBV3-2 TGTGCCAGCAGCCAAGTCGGTGTGGGGTATGGCTACACCTTC CASSQVGVGYGYTF
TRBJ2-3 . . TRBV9 TGTGCCAGCAGCCCGGGGGATACGCAGTATTTT CASSPGDTQYF
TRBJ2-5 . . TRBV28 TGTGCCAGCCTACAGGGTGACCAAGAGACCCAGTACTTC CASLQGDQETQYF
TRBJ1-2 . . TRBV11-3 TGTGCCAGCAGCCAAATGATGAACTATGGCTACACCTTC CASSQMMNYGYTF
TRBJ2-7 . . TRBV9 TGTGCCAGCAGCCCCTCCCGGGACAAGACCTACGAGCAGTACTTC CASSPSRDKTYEQYF
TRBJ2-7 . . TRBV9 TGTGCCAGCAGCCGGACCGGACAGCAATCCTACGAGCAGTACTTC CASSRTGQQSYEQYF
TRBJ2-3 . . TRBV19 TGTGCCAGTAGTATTACCGCGGCGGTAGATACGCAGTATTTT CASSITAAVDTQYF